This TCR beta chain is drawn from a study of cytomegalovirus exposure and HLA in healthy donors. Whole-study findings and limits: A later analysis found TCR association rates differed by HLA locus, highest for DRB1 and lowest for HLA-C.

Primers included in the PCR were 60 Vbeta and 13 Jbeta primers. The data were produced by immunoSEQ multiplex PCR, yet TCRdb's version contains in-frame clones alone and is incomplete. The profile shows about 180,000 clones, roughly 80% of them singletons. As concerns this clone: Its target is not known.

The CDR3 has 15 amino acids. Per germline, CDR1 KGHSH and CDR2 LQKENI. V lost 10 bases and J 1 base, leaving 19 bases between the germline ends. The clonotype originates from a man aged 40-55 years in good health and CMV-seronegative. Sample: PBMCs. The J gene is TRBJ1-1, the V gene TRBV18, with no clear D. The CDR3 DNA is TGTGCCACCTTAAGTCGCGGCACGTCGAACACTGAAGCTTTCTTT. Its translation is CATLSRGTSNTEAFF.